This TCR beta chain originates from a study of blood T cell repertoires in COVID-19. Background on the study: There were acute and convalescent COVID-19 samples, and they came from the United States, Italy and Spain. Nucleic acid was either cDNA or gDNA, and it came from T cells, B-cell-depleted T cells, or PBMCs.

Assay: immunoSEQ multiplex PCR; the TCRdb copy retains only in-frame clones and omits some. This repertoire shows around 250,000 clones, about 82% found once; its top ten account for around 10%. Each participant's cohort was designated according to participant-reported clinical history. The sequence came from a woman aged 45-65 years with acute COVID-19. Material: PBMCs or T cells enriched from blood (not recorded which).

In nucleotides, the CDR3 is TGTGCCAGCAGTGGAGAACCGAGACTAAGAATTCGACCCCTCCACTTT. It codes for CASSGEPRLRIRPLHF. This sequence joins TRBV2 and TRBJ1-6, with D unclear. CDR1 SNHLY and CDR2 FYNNEI come from the germline V gene. V lost 4 bases and J lost 12, with 22 bases in between. This CDR3 spans 16 amino acids. Complete variable domain (other parts from reference TRBV2 and TRBJ1-6): EPEVTQTPSHQVTQMGQEVILRCVPISNHLYFYWYRQILGQKVEFLVSFYNNEISEKSEIFDDQFSVERPDGSNFTLKIRSTKLEDSAMYFCASSGEPRLRIRPLHFGNGTRLTVT.